These 24 T cell receptor beta chains were all obtained from the same sample, sequenced in a study of memory CD8 T cells in hepatitis C reinfection. Profiled with immunoSEQ multiplex PCR; TCRdb holds only in-frame clones, not every one. Of around 5,000 clones in the sample, over 80% are singletons; the top ten hold 20% to 30%. Time point noted: late/post reinfection, 12 to 24 weeks after detection. TCR sequencing was done directly ex vivo on sorted cells, without expansion in vitro. Sequenced input: naive CD8+ T cells sorted from blood. All receptors come from a man aged 45-65 years with hepatitis C virus infection.

This clone was seen a handful of times. The rearrangement uses TRBV9 and TRBJ1-2; D is unresolved. CDR3 length: 12 amino acids. Deletions cut 4 bases from V and 1 base from J, with 5 bases between. Germline loops: CDR1 SGDLS, CDR2 YYNGEE. The CDR3 spells CASSPGNYGYTF. The CDR3 DNA reads as TGTGCCAGCAGCCCGGGTAACTATGGCTACACCTTC.

The chain couples TRBV10-1 to TRBJ2-1; 11 bases map to TRBD2. The J segment lost 5 bases and the V segment lost 4 bases, leaving 4 bases of the junction unmatched. The CDR3 totals 15 residues. The germline V gene has CDR1 WNHNN and CDR2 SYGVQD (reference sequence). DNA of the CDR3: TGCGCCAGCAGTGTACTAGCGGGAGTTGACAATGAGCAGTTCTTC. Its protein product is CASSVLAGVDNEQFF.

With respect to this clone: The identical CDR3 is also encoded by other nucleotide sequences in the sample. This chain links TRBV12-5 with TRBJ2-1; D perhaps matches TRBD2 (5 bases). Trimming took 6 bases from V and 8 from J, leaving 20 bases between them. The germline gives CDR1 LGHNT, CDR2 FRNRAP. The CDR3 length is 15 residues. The CDR3 reads CASGSYVTGLDEQFF. Written as DNA, the CDR3 is TGTGCTAGTGGGTCCTATGTAACGGGATTGGATGAGCAGTTCTTC.

The V and J genes are TRBV13 and TRBJ1-1; 11 bases match TRBD1. This CDR3 is 15 amino acids long. Germline CDR1 is PRHDT and CDR2 is FYEKMQ (reference sequence). J lost 5 bases, V lost 6 bases, and 8 bases had no gene match. The CDR3 reads CASSQGTGGRTEAFF. The CDR3 nucleotides read TGTGCCAGCAGTCAAGGGACAGGGGGACGGACTGAAGCTTTCTTT.

A single count supports this clone. The chain recombines TRBV5-4 with TRBJ2-6; D not resolved. In germline, CDR1 is SGHNT, CDR2 YYREEE (reference sequence). The CDR3 has 13 amino acids. The V end was cut by 2 bases, the J end by 4 bases, with 4 bases between. This CDR3 is CASSFSGANVLTF. In DNA, the CDR3 is TGTGCCAGCAGCTTTTCGGGGGCCAACGTCCTGACTTTC.

This clone is classed as large. The CDR3 loop reads CASSQGYDSLNTEAFF. Here the CDR3 DNA reads TGCGCCAGCAGCCAGGGGTACGACAGTCTGAACACTGAAGCTTTCTTT. This chain links TRBV4-3 with TRBJ1-1; weak D call: TRBD1 (5 bases). Germline CDR1 LGHNA, CDR2 YSLEER. Trimming took off 3 bases at V and 0 bases at J, with 14 bases between the two ends. There are 16 residues in the CDR3.

The V gene is TRBV28, the J gene TRBJ1-2; D is perhaps TRBD1 (5 bases). V gave up 1 base and J gave up 6 bases, with 12 bases separating them. The CDR3 extends over 14 amino acids. Germline V gene lookup returns CDR1 MDHEN and CDR2 SYDVKM. CDR3 sequence: CASSLSDSYNGYTF. The CDR3 DNA reads TGTGCCAGCAGTTTATCCGACAGCTATAATGGCTACACCTTC.

V is TRBV28 and J is TRBJ1-2; D is unresolved. V was pared by 3 bases and J by 3 bases, with 11 bases between. The CDR3 extends over 14 amino acids. Per the germline V gene, CDR1 is MDHEN and CDR2 is SYDVKM. In nucleotides, the CDR3 is TGTGCCAGCAGTTTGGGGAGTAAATACTATGGCTACACCTTC. Translated, it gives CASSLGSKYYGYTF.

This chain links TRBV4-1 with TRBJ2-7; a possible D gene is TRBD1 (5 bases). The CDR3 spans 15 residues. The germline V and J ends were trimmed by 1 base and 0 bases, with 10 bases remaining between them. Germline V gene lookup returns CDR1 MGHRA and CDR2 YSYEKL. The CDR3 DNA sequence: TGCGCCAGCAGCCAAGGGGGCTTGGGCTCCTACGAGCAGTACTTC. The encoded protein is CASSQGGLGSYEQYF.

The gene calls are TRBV7-6 and TRBJ2-1, with D maybe TRBD1 (6 bases). V lost 5 bases, J lost 0 bases, and 20 bases lay in between. This CDR3 spans 18 amino acids. The V gene's germline CDR1 is SGHVS and CDR2 FNYEAQ. CDR3 in DNA: TGTGCCAGCAGCCCGAACCCAGGGGAACGCGGCTCCTACAATGAGCAGTTCTTC. Translating gives CASSPNPGERGSYNEQFF.

The chain is built from TRBV5-1 and TRBJ2-7; the match to TRBD2 covers 10 bases. Germline V gene lookup returns CDR1 SGHRS and CDR2 YFSETQ. CDR3 length: 16 amino acids. The V and J ends lost 3 bases and 3 bases, in that order; junction bases with no gene match: 9. This CDR3 reads CASSYDTSGVGYEQYF. The CDR3 DNA reads as TGCGCCAGCAGCTACGACACTAGCGGGGTCGGCTACGAGCAGTACTTC.

The chain carries TRBV9 and TRBJ2-2, with 12 bases identical to TRBD2. V was pared by 3 bases and J by 6 bases, with 6 bases of the junction left unmatched. This CDR3 region has 16 residues. In germline, CDR1 is SGDLS, CDR2 YYNGEE. CDR3 nucleotide sequence: TGTGCCAGCAGCGGGCTAGCGGGAGGGCGGCCCGGGGAGCTGTTTTTT. Translation: CASSGLAGGRPGELFF.

This clone was seen a single time. The chain recombines TRBV5-8 with TRBJ2-1; TRBD2 aligns across 10 bases. CDR3 length: 16 residues. CDR1 SGHTS and CDR2 YDEGEE come from the germline V gene. With V trimmed by 0 bases and J by 3 bases, 3 bases remained unmatched. CDR3 loop: CASSLGLAGDYNEQFF. The CDR3 nucleotides read TGTGCCAGCAGCTTGGGGCTAGCGGGAGACTACAATGAGCAGTTCTTC.

The V call is TRBV28, the J call TRBJ2-3, with D tentatively TRBD2 (6 bases). The V end lost 5 bases, the J end lost 4 bases, and 19 bases lay between the germline ends. The CDR3 is made up of 16 amino acids. Germline loops: CDR1 MDHEN, CDR2 SYDVKM. In DNA form, the CDR3 reads TGTGCCAGCAGTCCTCGGCATGGGGGGTTGTCAGATACGCAGTATTTT. It specifies CASSPRHGGLSDTQYF.

The V call is TRBV27, the J call TRBJ2-1; 7 nucleotides align to TRBD2. Unmatched junction bases numbered 1, after V lost 5 bases and J lost 0 bases. There are 14 residues in the CDR3. The germline V gene encodes CDR1 MNHEY and CDR2 SMNVEV (reference sequence). CDR3 sequence (DNA): TGTGCCAGCAGTGCTAGCGGCTCCTACAATGAGCAGTTCTTC. This translates into CASSASGSYNEQFF.

The chain has TRBV27 and TRBJ2-3, with D perhaps matching TRBD2 (6 bases). The CDR3 totals 13 residues. With 4 bases removed from V and 6 bases from J, the gap between germline ends came to 11 bases. Germline V gene sequence: CDR1 MNHEY, CDR2 SMNVEV (reference sequence). CDR3 sequence reads: CASSSGLWDTQYF. Written as DNA, the CDR3 is TGTGCCAGCAGTTCGGGACTCTGGGATACGCAGTATTTT.

V is TRBV2 and J is TRBJ2-5; a possible D gene is TRBD2 (6 bases). V dropped 2 bases and J dropped 4 bases, with 17 bases sitting between them. Germline-derived CDR1 and CDR2 are SNHLY and FYNNEI. This CDR3 has 16 amino acids. For the CDR3, the DNA is TGTGCCAGCAGTGAATCCGGGACTCCAAGAGGAGAGACCCAGTACTTC. As protein: CASSESGTPRGETQYF. The full variable domain, completed using reference TRBV2 and TRBJ2-5, is EPEVTQTPSHQVTQMGQEVILRCVPISNHLYFYWYRQILGQKVEFLVSFYNNEISEKSEIFDDQFSVERPDGSNFTLKIRSTKLEDSAMYFCASSESGTPRGETQYFGPGTRLLVL.

This sequence joins TRBV6-5 and TRBJ2-7; no clear D gene. CDR1 is MNHEY and CDR2 is SVGAGI in the germline V gene. V lost 2 bases, J lost 4 bases, and 12 bases lay in between. The CDR3 runs to 14 residues. CDR3 sequence: CASSYGQANYEQYF. CDR3 bases: TGTGCCAGCAGTTACGGGCAGGCGAATTACGAGCAGTACTTC.

In this sample, this clone turned up once. The CDR3 loop reads CASSRQTSSSYGYTF. The CDR3 DNA is TGTGCCAGCAGCCGACAGACCTCAAGCAGCTATGGCTACACCTTC. The rearrangement links TRBV7-9 to TRBJ1-2; D is perhaps TRBD1 (5 bases). CDR3 size: 15 residues. V was clipped by 5 bases and J by 4 bases, with 17 bases between them. Germline V gene data show CDR1 as SEHNR and CDR2 as FQNEAQ (reference sequence).

This clone was seen a single time. This chain connects TRBV5-1 to TRBJ2-7; 7 bases are a match to TRBD2. CDR1 SGHRS and CDR2 YFSETQ come from the germline V gene. The V gene end was trimmed by 4 bases and the J gene end by 2 bases; junction bases not matched to a gene: 9. There are 15 residues in the CDR3. CDR3 amino acids: CASSQDPGGTYEQYF. DNA of the CDR3: TGCGCCAGCAGCCAAGATCCGGGAGGAACCTACGAGCAGTACTTC.

This chain connects TRBV9 to TRBJ2-7; a weak D match, TRBD1 (6 bases). From germline, CDR1 is SGDLS and CDR2 YYNGEE. Trimming shortened V by 4 bases and J by 4 bases, and 9 bases separated the two germline ends. The CDR3 spans 12 residues. Here the CDR3 DNA reads TGTGCCAGCAGCCCTACAGGGTACGAGCAGTACTTC. This sequence encodes CASSPTGYEQYF.

The gene calls are TRBV14 and TRBJ2-5; 11 bases are a match to TRBD2. The CDR3 spans 15 residues. Germline CDR1 and CDR2: SGHDN and FVKESK. J lost 5 bases, V lost 4 bases, and 6 bases had no gene match. CDR3 loop: CASSPSGRPVETQYF. The CDR3 nucleotides read TGTGCCAGCAGCCCTAGCGGGAGGCCGGTGGAGACCCAGTACTTC.

This chain uses TRBV9 with TRBJ2-5, with D uncertain. V gave up 0 bases and J gave up 0 bases, with 12 bases separating them. CDR3 length: 16 amino acids. The V gene's germline CDR1 is SGDLS and CDR2 YYNGEE. The CDR3 protein is CASSVGWASYQETQYF. The CDR3 nucleotides are TGTGCCAGCAGCGTAGGATGGGCCTCGTACCAAGAGACCCAGTACTTC.

The rearrangement uses TRBV30 and TRBJ2-7, with 10 bases lining up with TRBD1. Germline lookup yields CDR1 GTSNPN and CDR2 SVGIG (reference sequence). CDR3 length: 13 amino acids. The ends lost 1 base at V and 4 bases at J; junction bases unmatched: 1. The CDR3 coding sequence is TGTGCCTGGAGTGCGGGACAGGGGTACGAGCAGTACTTC. Amino acid sequence: CAWSAGQGYEQYF.